Below are 30 T cell receptor beta chains sequenced from a single sample in a study of human T cells and chemical hapten exposure. TCRdb independently ran MiXCR on the RACE reads; one entry per CDR3 protein. The sample has about 120,000 distinct CDR3 sequences, about 13% seen once. Time point denoted: pre-sensitization, week 0. Treatment described: therapeutic diphenylcyclopropenone sensitization with weekly scalp DPC. The specimen was whole blood, collected in connection with sensitization to the hapten diphenylcyclopropenone (DPC). The receptors derive from a woman between 18 and 30 years old with alopecia areata. Some clones in this sample may be carry-over from other donors' samples.

This clonotype was found many times. The rearrangement joins TRBV27 to TRBJ2-7, with a possible D match to TRBD1 (6 bases). The length of the CDR3 is 14 residues. Germline V lookup: CDR1 MNHEY, CDR2 SMNVEV (reference sequence). Trimming took 5 bases from V and 3 from J, leaving 14 bases between them. The CDR3 bases are TGTGCCAGCAGTCCAGGGGCGATTTTCTACGAGCAGTACTTC. Its protein is CASSPGAIFYEQYF.

The CDR3 spells CASSQDRLSGANVLTF. The CDR3 DNA reads TGCGCCAGCAGCCAAGATCGACTCTCTGGGGCCAACGTCCTGACTTTC. The V and J genes are TRBV4-3 and TRBJ2-6; no definite D call. CDR1 LGHNA and CDR2 YSLEER come from the germline V gene. V was trimmed by 0 bases and J by 0 bases, leaving 6 bases between them. This CDR3 contains 16 residues.

This clonotype was seen more than once but under ten times. The J gene is TRBJ1-1, the V gene TRBV9, with unresolved D. The CDR3 is 13 amino acids. Per germline, CDR1 SGDLS and CDR2 YYNGEE. V lost 2 bases and J 0 bases, leaving 5 bases between the germline ends. CDR3 residues: CASSVWVNTEAFF. In nucleotides, the CDR3 is TGTGCCAGCAGCGTGTGGGTGAACACTGAAGCTTTCTTT.

This clonotype was seen repeatedly, ten times or more. The chain combines TRBV6-5 with TRBJ1-1; 8 bases fit TRBD1. The CDR3 runs 11 residues. V lost 6 bases and J lost 10; bases outside the gene matches: 4. Per the germline V gene, CDR1 is MNHEY and CDR2 is SVGAGI. CDR3 sequence: CASSRTGIAFF. The CDR3 coding sequence is TGTGCCAGCAGCAGGACAGGGATAGCTTTCTTT.

The V call is TRBV6-5, the J call TRBJ2-1, with 9 bases matching TRBD1. V was pared by 6 bases and J by 8 bases, with 14 bases of the junction left unmatched. This CDR3 comprises 16 residues. Looked up from germline, CDR1 is MNHEY and CDR2 is SVGAGI. The CDR3 nucleotides are TGTGCCAGCAGCCAAGGCTTCGGGACAGGGCAACATGAGCAGTTCTTC. Protein sequence: CASSQGFGTGQHEQFF.

This rearrangement joins TRBV4-3 to TRBJ1-3; 9 nucleotides agree with TRBD1. The CDR3 has 18 amino acids. V lost 4 bases and J lost 3; bases outside the gene matches: 13. Germline lookup yields CDR1 LGHNA and CDR2 YSLEER. The CDR3 loop reads CASSPTAPTGGVGNTIYF. DNA of the CDR3: TGCGCCAGCAGCCCTACCGCCCCGACAGGGGGAGTTGGAAACACCATATATTTT.

This clonotype was recorded a few times. V and J are TRBV11-2 and TRBJ1-1; D not certain. Trimming removed 7 bases from V and 3 bases from J, with 12 bases in between. The CDR3 covers 13 residues. The V gene's germline CDR1 is SGHAT and CDR2 FQNNGV. The CDR3, as DNA: TGTGCCAGCACCGCTCGCCTGGACACTGAAGCTTTCTTT. Residues: CASTARLDTEAFF.

The chain is built from TRBV7-2 and TRBJ2-7; D is unresolved. This CDR3 spans 16 amino acids. Trimming stripped 1 base from V and 0 bases from J, with 13 bases between. Looked up from germline, CDR1 is SGHTA and CDR2 is FQGNSA. The CDR3 region is CASSLDSLRSSYEQYF. Written as DNA, the CDR3 is TGTGCCAGCAGCTTAGACAGCCTACGGAGCTCCTACGAGCAGTACTTC.

This clonotype was counted only a few times. The chain recombines TRBV6-6 with TRBJ2-5, with D perhaps matching TRBD1 (6 bases). The V and J ends lost 6 bases and 5 bases respectively, with 10 bases between them. The CDR3 extends over 12 amino acids. Germline V gene sequence: CDR1 MNHNY, CDR2 SVGAGI (reference sequence). CDR3: CASSLDSETQYF. CDR3 in DNA: TGTGCCAGCAGCCTGGACAGTGAGACCCAGTACTTC.

The J gene is TRBJ1-6, the V gene TRBV2, with unresolved D. V lost 5 bases to trimming and J lost 4 bases, with 12 bases between them. Germline CDR1 is SNHLY and CDR2 is FYNNEI. The CDR3 runs to 15 residues. CDR3 loop: CASSSGPEYNSPLHF. The CDR3 nucleotides are TGTGCCAGCAGTTCCGGACCCGAATATAATTCACCCCTCCACTTT. Drawing the rest from reference TRBV2 and TRBJ1-6, the complete variable domain is EPEVTQTPSHQVTQMGQEVILRCVPISNHLYFYWYRQILGQKVEFLVSFYNNEISEKSEIFDDQFSVERPDGSNFTLKIRSTKLEDSAMYFCASSSGPEYNSPLHFGNGTRLTVT.

This clonotype has a handful of counts. The rearrangement links TRBV20-1 to TRBJ2-3, with a tentative D call TRBD1 (5 bases). Germline V gives CDR1 DFQATT, CDR2 SNEGSKA (reference sequence). The CDR3 sequence is 14 residues long. Trimming removed 6 bases from V and 1 base from J, with 14 bases in between. CDR3 in amino acids: CSAHRQPGTDTQYF. The CDR3 DNA is TGCAGTGCCCACAGGCAGCCAGGCACAGATACGCAGTATTTT.

The J gene is TRBJ1-3, the V gene TRBV7-9; maybe TRBD1 (6 bases). The germline CDR1 and CDR2 sequences are SEHNR and FQNEAQ (reference sequence). Between the trimmed V and J ends, which lost 2 bases and 3 bases, there was a span of 14 bases. The CDR3 length is 16 residues. The CDR3 coding sequence is TGTGCCAGCAGCTTAACAGTACAGGGACGTGGAAACACCATATATTTT. The encoded protein is CASSLTVQGRGNTIYF.

This clonotype was detected ten times or more. The chain's CDR3 is CASSVMAPSSYNEQFF. The DNA for the CDR3 is TGTGCCAGCAGCGTAATGGCGCCCAGCTCCTACAATGAGCAGTTCTTC. V usage is TRBV9 and J usage is TRBJ2-1; no clear D. The CDR3 has 16 residues. Germline V gene data show CDR1 as SGDLS and CDR2 as YYNGEE. V was pared by 1 base and J by 0 bases, with 11 bases between.

This clonotype appeared many times. V gene TRBV20-1 combines with J gene TRBJ1-1; perhaps TRBD1 as D (6 bases). In germline, CDR1 is DFQATT, CDR2 SNEGSKA (reference sequence). There are 15 residues in the CDR3. The V gene lost 5 bases and the J gene lost 1 base, with 17 bases spanning the gap. The CDR3 protein is CSAFFPRGRNTEAFF. In DNA, the CDR3 is TGCAGTGCTTTCTTCCCCAGGGGTAGGAACACTGAAGCTTTCTTT.

This clonotype occurred many times. The V and J genes are TRBV12-3 or TRBV12-4 and TRBJ2-1; 8 bases are a match to TRBD2. The CDR3 loop spans 19 amino acids. The trim removed 2 bases at V and 0 bases at J, leaving 12 bases unmatched. CDR3 in amino acids: CASSLILTSGKSSYNEQFF. The CDR3 coding sequence is TGTGCCAGCAGTTTAATTTTAACTAGCGGCAAGAGCTCCTACAATGAGCAGTTCTTC.

This clonotype was counted ten times or more. The chain carries TRBV6-5 and TRBJ1-5, with 9 bases identical to TRBD1. The V gene's germline CDR1 is MNHEY and CDR2 SVGAGI. With 5 bases clipped from V and 7 bases from J, the junction kept 6 bases outside the gene matches. The CDR3 length is 14 residues. The CDR3 region has the DNA TGTGCCAGCAGTCGAACGGACAGGGGCCAGCCCCAGCATTTT. The encoded protein is CASSRTDRGQPQHF.

V usage is TRBV6-5 and J usage is TRBJ2-1; 7 bases are shared with TRBD1. The CDR3 is 14 residues long. V shed 4 bases and J 6 bases; nucleotides not matched to a gene: 6. Germline V CDR1 and CDR2: MNHEY, SVGAGI. The CDR3 nucleotides are TGTGCCAGCAGTTTCCGGGACAGTTCCAATGAGCAGTTCTTC. Its protein is CASSFRDSSNEQFF.

This clonotype appeared many times. This chain connects TRBV7-9 to TRBJ1-5; the D is unclear. The germline V gene has CDR1 SEHNR and CDR2 FQNEAQ (reference sequence). There are 13 residues in the CDR3. The germline V and J ends were trimmed by 6 bases and 6 bases, with 12 bases remaining between them. The CDR3 DNA is TGTGCCAGCAGTTCAGGAGGCGGTCAGCCCCAGCATTTT. Its translation is CASSSGGGQPQHF.

J is TRBJ2-3 and V is TRBV9; D could derive from TRBD1 or TRBD2 (6 bases each). V lost 2 bases, J lost 2 bases, and 12 bases lay in between. This CDR3 comprises 15 residues. Germline V lookup: CDR1 SGDLS, CDR2 YYNGEE. Written as DNA, the CDR3 is TGTGCCAGCAGCGTTCAGTGGGGGGCCACAGATACGCAGTATTTT. This encodes CASSVQWGATDTQYF.

The CDR3 sequence is CASSVVSQGDGYTF. The DNA of the CDR3 is TGTGCCAGCAGCGTAGTGTCGCAGGGAGACGGCTACACCTTC. The V gene is TRBV9, the J gene TRBJ1-2; D might be TRBD1 (5 bases). V was pared by 0 bases and J by 8 bases, with 14 bases between. CDR1 and CDR2 from the germline V gene are SGDLS and YYNGEE. The CDR3 is made up of 14 amino acids.

The chain joins TRBV5-1 to TRBJ1-2; a weak D match, TRBD1 (6 bases). In germline, CDR1 is SGHRS, CDR2 YFSETQ. The germline V and J ends were trimmed by 1 base and 2 bases, with 15 bases remaining between them. The CDR3 consists of 16 residues. CDR3: CASSLLQGSGNYGYTF. CDR3 bases: TGCGCCAGCAGCTTGCTACAGGGATCGGGGAACTATGGCTACACCTTC.

In this sample, this clonotype turned up many times. The J gene is TRBJ1-6, the V gene TRBV21-1; TRBD1 is the table's D call, not checked against the DNA. TRBV21-1 is annotated as a pseudogene. This CDR3 contains 14 residues. CDR3 sequence (DNA): TGTGCCAGCATCTCGACAGGGGAGAATTCACCCCTCCACTTT. It translates to CASISTGENSPLHF.

This clonotype has more than one count but fewer than ten. This chain joins TRBV3-1 and TRBJ2-4; D call uncertain. Germline V gene data show CDR1 as LGHDT and CDR2 as YNNKEL (reference sequence). The V end lost 3 bases, the J end lost 8 bases, and 5 bases lay between the germline ends. The CDR3 totals 11 residues. CDR3 nucleotides: TGTGCCAGCAGCCAGTACGACATTCAGTACTTC. It yields the protein CASSQYDIQYF.

In its sample, this clonotype was seen a few times. The chain recombines TRBV18 with TRBJ2-7, with D perhaps matching TRBD1 (6 bases). Between the trimmed V and J ends, which lost 1 base and 6 bases, there was a span of 19 bases. Germline V gives CDR1 KGHSH, CDR2 LQKENI. The CDR3 covers 16 residues. In DNA, the CDR3 is TGTGCCAGCTCACCACAGGGGACGACAGGACTCGGCGAGCAGTACTTC. It translates to CASSPQGTTGLGEQYF.

This clonotype has just a few counts. The genes are TRBV7-9 and TRBJ2-2, with TRBD1 matching 8 bases. The germline CDR1 and CDR2 sequences are SEHNR and FQNEAQ (reference sequence). The V and J ends lost 7 bases and 3 bases, in that order; junction bases with no gene match: 4. CDR3 length: 14 amino acids. The CDR3 region has the DNA TGTGCCAGCAACCCGACAGGGGACACCGGGGAGCTGTTTTTT. Its translation is CASNPTGDTGELFF. The variable domain in full, completed from reference TRBV7-9 and TRBJ2-2, reads DTGVSQNPRHKITKRGQNVTFRCDPISEHNRLYWYRQTLGQGPEFLTYFQNEAQLEKSRLLSDRFSAERPKGSFSTLEIQRTEQGDSAMYLCASNPTGDTGELFFGEGSRLTVL.

This chain connects TRBV20-1 to TRBJ1-5; no firm D call. This CDR3 comprises 14 residues. Germline V lookup: CDR1 DFQATT, CDR2 SNEGSKA (reference sequence). Trimming pared 5 bases from V and 6 bases from J, leaving 17 bases between. In DNA, the CDR3 is TGCAGTGCTCCGACGGCCCCGGCGCGTCAGCCCCAGCATTTT. Translation: CSAPTAPARQPQHF.

This clonotype was observed at least ten times. The chain employs TRBV11-2 and TRBJ2-1, with D tentatively TRBD2 (6 bases). The germline V and J ends were trimmed by 5 bases and 5 bases, with 19 bases remaining between them. Germline V gene sequence: CDR1 SGHAT, CDR2 FQNNGV. The CDR3 spans 16 residues. The CDR3 reads CASSQRAGQENNEQFF. CDR3 DNA: TGTGCCAGCAGCCAACGGGCGGGGCAGGAAAACAATGAGCAGTTCTTC.

The CDR3 protein is CASSQRHDGYTF. CDR3 bases: TGCGCCAGCAGCCAAAGACACGATGGCTACACCTTC. V gene TRBV5-1 combines with J gene TRBJ1-2; D is unresolved. This CDR3 is built from 12 residues. Looked up from germline, CDR1 is SGHRS and CDR2 is YFSETQ. V lost 4 bases, J lost 6 bases, and 10 bases lay in between.

This clonotype was counted between two and nine times. No DNA is shown, since the ends of the CDR3 on it are uncertain; the CDR3 is the one TCRdb lists. The chain is built from TRBV10-1 and TRBJ2-2; the table assigns TRBD1, which was not confirmed against the DNA. Per germline, CDR1 WNHNN and CDR2 SYGVQD (reference sequence). Including both end residues, the CDR3 is 17 amino acids long. This chain's CDR3 is CASSEHNRLPPPGSCFF.

The CDR3 DNA follows: TGCGCCAGCAGCCCCGGGACACGCACCGGGGAGCTGTTTTTT. Translated, it gives CASSPGTRTGELFF. This chain links TRBV4-3 with TRBJ2-2, with D possibly being TRBD1 (6 bases). CDR1 and CDR2 (germline): LGHNA, YSLEER. The V end lost 4 bases, the J end lost 4 bases, and 10 bases lay between the germline ends. The CDR3 runs 14 residues.